These 8 T cell receptor beta chains were sequenced from one sample in a study of T cells in tuberculosis. The method was immunoSEQ multiplex PCR; TCRdb's version includes in-frame clones alone and lacks a portion of them. The sample includes about 38,000 clones, approximately 94% seen only once; the top ten take 3.5% to 5%. Time point given: new active TB diagnosis, blood taken before or within 7 days of starting treatment. The sequenced sample was PBMCs, obtained at tuberculosis diagnosis. All receptors come from an adult with tuberculosis.

The rearrangement uses TRBV12-5 and TRBJ2-4; 8 nucleotides match TRBD1. With 5 bases clipped from V and 0 bases from J, the junction kept 12 bases outside the gene matches. This CDR3 is built from 18 residues. The germline gives CDR1 LGHNT, CDR2 FRNRAP. The CDR3 spells CASGPNAGTGLAKNIQYF. The CDR3 DNA sequence: TGTGCTAGTGGTCCGAATGCCGGGACAGGTCTAGCCAAAAACATTCAGTACTTC. The full variable domain, its missing parts supplied by reference TRBV12-5 and TRBJ2-4, is DARVTQTPRHKVTEMGQEVTMRCQPILGHNTVFWYRQTMMQGLELLAYFRNRAPLDDSGMPKDRFSAEMPDATLATLKIQPSEPRDSAVYFCASGPNAGTGLAKNIQYFGAGTRLSVL.

This clone appeared a single time. The chain uses TRBV28 and TRBJ1-5; D gene ambiguous. This CDR3 is built from 13 residues. With 4 bases removed from V and 7 bases from J, the gap between germline ends came to 11 bases. Germline loops: CDR1 MDHEN, CDR2 SYDVKM. The CDR3 DNA reads as TGTGCCAGCAGTTCAATACAACGCCAGCCCCAGCATTTT. As protein: CASSSIQRQPQHF.

This chain uses TRBV30 with TRBJ1-1; 9 nucleotides line up with TRBD1. Germline-derived CDR1 and CDR2 are GTSNPN and SVGIG (reference sequence). The CDR3 is 12 amino acids. The V segment lost 5 bases and the J segment 5 bases; nucleotides outside the gene matches: 3. In nucleotides, the CDR3 is TGTGCCTGGGACAGGGGGGGAACTGAAGCTTTCTTT. Translated, it gives CAWDRGGTEAFF.

The chain couples TRBV5-8 to TRBJ2-7, with D maybe TRBD1 (6 bases). The germline CDR1 and CDR2 sequences are SGHTS and YDEGEE. CDR3 size: 12 residues. Trimming left V 4 bases short and J 5 bases short, with 10 bases between. This CDR3 reads CASSVRTDEQYF. The CDR3 region has the DNA TGTGCCAGCAGCGTACGGACAGACGAGCAGTACTTC.

The gene calls are TRBV2 and TRBJ2-2; D call uncertain. This CDR3 spans 14 amino acids. The germline V gene has CDR1 SNHLY and CDR2 FYNNEI. Trimming pared 4 bases from V and 1 base from J, leaving 7 bases between. CDR3 nucleotides: TGTGCCAGCAGTGGACACCAGAACACCGGGGAGCTGTTTTTT. This sequence encodes CASSGHQNTGELFF.

The chain links TRBV7-3 to TRBJ2-2, with TRBD1 matching over 7 bases. Germline CDR1 is SGHTA and CDR2 is FQGTGA. The CDR3 is 12 residues long. J lost 12 bases, V lost 2 bases, and 3 bases had no gene match. The CDR3 sequence is CASSLGDSKLFF. The CDR3 DNA reads as TGTGCCAGCAGCTTAGGGGACAGTAAGCTGTTTTTT.

This rearrangement joins TRBV30 to TRBJ2-7, with D possibly TRBD1 on 6 matching bases. This CDR3 has 18 residues. The germline CDR1 and CDR2 sequences are GTSNPN and SVGIG (reference sequence). V lost 0 bases to trimming and J lost 1 base, with 22 bases between them. CDR3 nucleotides: TGTGCCTGGAGTGTAACCGCCACAACAGGGAAGTATTCCTACGAGCAGTACTTC. Translating gives CAWSVTATTGKYSYEQYF.

This chain joins TRBV6-1 and TRBJ1-4; no reliable D call. Germline V gene sequence: CDR1 MNHNS, CDR2 SASEGT. Trimming took 1 base from V and 7 from J, leaving 10 bases between them. The CDR3 spans 14 residues. CDR3 region: CASSEGGLGEKLFF. In DNA, the CDR3 is TGTGCCAGCAGTGAAGGTGGACTGGGTGAAAAACTGTTTTTT.